This T cell receptor (beta chain) comes out of a study of shared clonotypes between healthy human individuals. Study-level background: Two women and a few men aged 18 to 49 served as donors. Study results and limitations: The authors expected sequencing depth to affect clonotype sharing among donors.

As for this clone: Antigen specificity is unknown.

Here immunoSEQ multiplex PCR was the method, and the copy in TCRdb shows in-frame clones only, minus some. The sample comprises approximately 1,000,000 clones, about four fifths of which are singletons, and approximately 0.56% rests with the top ten. Source material: memory CD4+ T cells from PBMCs. Subset: CD45RA-negative fraction. This receptor was taken from a man aged 18 to 29 in good health. Some clones in this sample may be carry-over from other donors' samples.

CDR3: CASSAQPGLLGSTDTQYF. The CDR3 DNA sequence: TGTGCCAGCAGCGCACAACCGGGACTCTTAGGTAGCACAGATACGCAGTATTTT. The chain recombines TRBV7-3 with TRBJ2-3; a weak D match, TRBD2 (6 bases). CDR1 is SGHTA and CDR2 is FQGTGA in the germline V gene. Trimming cost V 5 bases and J 0 bases, with 21 bases left between them. The CDR3 spans 18 residues.